One and the same sample provided the 6 T cell receptor beta chains below, sequenced in a study of blood T cell repertoires in COVID-19. Sequencing was performed with immunoSEQ multiplex PCR; in TCRdb, only in-frame clones are kept and a portion is missing. The table has 180,000 or so clones, roughly 80% seen once; the top ten hold about 13%. The source material was peripheral blood. These receptors all stem from a man aged 45 to 65 who had recovered from COVID-19.

The chain links TRBV19 to TRBJ2-4; D may be TRBD2 (5 bases). Germline V lookup: CDR1 LNHDA, CDR2 SQIVND (reference sequence). The CDR3 spans 15 residues. The V end was cut by 6 bases, the J end by 0 bases, with 12 bases between. The CDR3, as DNA: TGTGCCAGTAGCAGCCTAGCAGTAGCCAAAAACATTCAGTACTTC. The encoded protein is CASSSLAVAKNIQYF. The complete variable domain, with remaining parts taken from reference TRBV19 and TRBJ2-4, reads DGGITQSPKYLFRKEGQNVTLSCEQNLNHDAMYWYRQDPGQGLRLIYYSQIVNDFQKGDIAEGYSVSREKKESFPLTVTSAQKNPTAFYLCASSSLAVAKNIQYFGAGTRLSVL.

The chain couples TRBV27 to TRBJ2-3; possibly TRBD2 for D (7 bases). Germline V CDR1 and CDR2: MNHEY, SMNVEV (reference sequence). The ends were cut back, 6 bases at V and 6 bases at J, with 13 bases in the middle. The CDR3 is 13 residues long. The CDR3 DNA is TGTGCCAGCAGCGAACAGGGAGGGGATACGCAGTATTTT. Amino acids: CASSEQGGDTQYF.

This clone appeared once. The chain uses TRBV19 and TRBJ2-3, with a weak D call TRBD1 (5 bases). V lost 7 bases, J lost 2 bases, and 16 bases lay in between. Germline CDR1 LNHDA, CDR2 SQIVND (reference sequence). The CDR3 contains 15 residues. The CDR3 DNA sequence: TGTGCCAGTACCCAGGGTTCAGGAGACACAGATACGCAGTATTTT. Its translation is CASTQGSGDTDTQYF.

V and J are TRBV28 and TRBJ1-3; the match to TRBD1 covers 7 bases. This CDR3 spans 12 amino acids. The V and J ends lost 11 bases and 6 bases, in that order; junction bases with no gene match: 7. Germline V gives CDR1 MDHEN, CDR2 SYDVKM. The chain's CDR3 is CAAWDSVNTIYF. The CDR3 region has the DNA TGTGCCGCCTGGGACAGTGTAAACACCATATATTTT.

This chain links TRBV10-3 with TRBJ2-1; D unclear. The CDR3 totals 15 residues. Trimming left V 5 bases short and J 1 base short, with 12 bases between. Germline loops: CDR1 ENHRY, CDR2 SYGVKD. As DNA, the CDR3 is TGTGCCATCAGTTTTCGATCCAGTTCCTACAATGAGCAGTTCTTC. Its translation: CAISFRSSSYNEQFF.

The rearrangement links TRBV5-1 to TRBJ2-3; maybe TRBD2 (6 bases). CDR3 length: 15 amino acids. V lost 0 bases and J lost 2, with 10 bases in between. CDR1 is SGHRS and CDR2 is YFSETQ in the germline V gene. CDR3 amino acids: CASSLALANTDTQYF. CDR3 DNA sequence: TGCGCCAGCAGCTTGGCTCTAGCGAACACAGATACGCAGTATTTT.